Listed here are 17 T cell receptor beta chains from one sample, sequenced in a study of cytomegalovirus exposure and HLA in healthy donors. The PCR contained 60 Vbeta and 13 Jbeta primers. Generated by immunoSEQ multiplex PCR, the TCRdb table keeps only in-frame clones and is missing some. The table lists roughly 87,000 clones, about 81% of them singletons. The sequenced sample consisted of PBMCs. These receptors were obtained from a man aged 55 to 70 in good health and CMV-seronegative.

The chain employs TRBV19 and TRBJ1-4; D may be TRBD1 (5 bases). The germline V gene encodes CDR1 LNHDA and CDR2 SQIVND (reference sequence). The CDR3 is 16 residues long. The V gene lost 6 bases and the J gene lost 0 bases, with 14 bases spanning the gap. DNA for the CDR3: TGTGCCAGTAGACCGGAGGGGACCGCAACTAATGAAAAACTGTTTTTT. Amino acid sequence: CASRPEGTATNEKLFF.

CDR3 sequence reads: CASSHTSGQGPHEQYF. The CDR3, as DNA: TGTGCCAGCAGTCACACTTCGGGACAGGGCCCCCACGAGCAGTACTTC. The chain is built from TRBV6-6 and TRBJ2-7; the match to TRBD1 covers 9 bases. The CDR3 sequence is 16 residues long. Germline CDR1 reads MNHNY; CDR2 reads SVGAGI (reference sequence). J gave up 5 bases and V 5 bases, and 13 bases lay outside the gene matches.

The CDR3: CASSISPGYGYTF. For the CDR3, the DNA is TGTGCCAGTAGTATTTCTCCAGGGTATGGCTACACCTTC. This chain uses TRBV19 with TRBJ1-2, with D perhaps matching TRBD1 (5 bases). CDR1 and CDR2 from the germline V gene are LNHDA and SQIVND (reference sequence). V lost 3 bases, J lost 5 bases, and 10 bases lay in between. The CDR3 has 13 amino acids.

The chain uses TRBV9 and TRBJ2-5; D uncertain. CDR3 length: 14 residues. Germline values: CDR1 SGDLS, CDR2 YYNGEE. V lost 3 bases, J lost 7 bases, and 16 bases lay in between. The CDR3: CASSARLELGTQYF. The CDR3 bases are TGTGCCAGCAGCGCCCGACTGGAGTTGGGGACCCAGTACTTC.

The gene calls are TRBV9 and TRBJ1-4; TRBD1 is a possible D gene (6 bases). The length of the CDR3 is 17 residues. Germline CDR1 and CDR2: SGDLS and YYNGEE. Trimming stripped 0 bases from V and 1 base from J, with 13 bases between. The CDR3 DNA is TGTGCCAGCAGCGTAGCGGACGTCAGGGGAACTAATGAAAAACTGTTTTTT. Translated, it gives CASSVADVRGTNEKLFF.

This rearrangement joins TRBV27 to TRBJ1-5; a weak D match, TRBD1 (5 bases). CDR1 MNHEY and CDR2 SMNVEV come from the germline V gene (reference sequence). The V and J ends lost 6 bases and 2 bases respectively, with 17 bases between them. The CDR3 has 16 residues. The chain's CDR3 is CASSTMGGIGNQPQHF. The CDR3 coding sequence is TGTGCCAGCAGCACCATGGGGGGGATCGGCAATCAGCCCCAGCATTTT.

This clone was found a few times. The CDR3 DNA reads as TGTGCCAGCAGCCGGGACAAAAACTATGGCTACACCTTC. Amino acids: CASSRDKNYGYTF. The chain recombines TRBV7-2 with TRBJ1-2; tentative D call: TRBD1 (6 bases). The CDR3 runs 13 residues. The V end lost 5 bases, the J end lost 2 bases, and 9 bases lay between the germline ends. The germline CDR1 and CDR2 sequences are SGHTA and FQGNSA.

The chain joins TRBV7-9 to TRBJ2-7, with a possible D match to TRBD1 (6 bases). The germline V and J ends were trimmed by 6 bases and 3 bases, with 18 bases remaining between them. From germline, CDR1 is SEHNR and CDR2 FQNEAQ (reference sequence). The CDR3 has 15 amino acids. CDR3 sequence (DNA): TGTGCCAGCAGTCATGGGGCAGGGGCTAACTACGAGCAGTACTTC. It encodes CASSHGAGANYEQYF.

The chain is built from TRBV4-2 and TRBJ1-3; TRBD1 aligns across 9 bases. The germline CDR1 and CDR2 sequences are LGHNA and YNFKEQ. V gave up 3 bases and J gave up 4 bases; unmatched junction bases: 16. This CDR3 is 19 amino acids long. The CDR3 region has the DNA TGTGCCAGCAGCCAGAAGGGGACAGGGTACCCCTCGGGAGGAAACACCATATATTTT. Its protein product is CASSQKGTGYPSGGNTIYF.

The chain employs TRBV27 and TRBJ2-3; D possibly corresponds to TRBD2 (6 bases). Germline loops: CDR1 MNHEY, CDR2 SMNVEV (reference sequence). The CDR3 is 13 amino acids. Trimming took 0 bases from V and 9 from J, leaving 10 bases between them. The CDR3 is CASSLSTAGTQYF. The CDR3 DNA reads TGTGCCAGCAGTTTATCGACGGCGGGAACGCAGTATTTT.

The chain joins TRBV29-1 to TRBJ2-5; TRBD1 matches 7 bases. The J call is in doubt because the DNA end fits TRBJ2-7 better. Per germline, CDR1 SQVTM and CDR2 ANQGSEA. The CDR3 contains 15 residues. The CDR3 bases are TGCAGCCTACACCCCTTGACAGGGAGATTGAACGAGCAGTACTTC. It translates to CSLHPLTGRLNEQYF.

This chain uses TRBV9 with TRBJ1-2, with D perhaps TRBD1 (6 bases). Trimming removed 3 bases from V and 4 bases from J, with 16 bases in between. Germline CDR1 reads SGDLS; CDR2 reads YYNGEE. This CDR3 region has 15 residues. In DNA form, the CDR3 reads TGTGCCAGCAGCGCCTCGAGTGGGGGCGTCTATGGCTACACCTTC. Protein sequence: CASSASSGGVYGYTF.

This clone was counted between two and nine times. The V call is TRBV5-1, the J call TRBJ1-1, with 9 bases aligning to TRBD1. Germline CDR1 SGHRS, CDR2 YFSETQ. The CDR3 contains 13 residues. V lost 5 bases and J lost 6; bases outside the gene matches: 5. The CDR3: CASRPGQGPEAFF. Written as DNA, the CDR3 is TGCGCCAGCAGACCGGGACAGGGACCTGAAGCTTTCTTT.

The rearrangement links TRBV18 to TRBJ1-1; no firm D call. CDR1 is KGHSH, CDR2 LQKENI, per germline. The V end was cut by 6 bases, the J end by 1 base, with 12 bases between. The length of the CDR3 is 14 residues. The DNA of the CDR3 is TGTGCCAGCTCTCCGGGGATTTCGAACACTGAAGCTTTCTTT. Translated, it gives CASSPGISNTEAFF.

This chain's CDR3 is CASSSDRPPTDTQYF. In DNA form, the CDR3 reads TGCGCCAGCAGCTCGGACAGGCCCCCCACAGATACGCAGTATTTT. This chain connects TRBV5-1 to TRBJ2-3, with TRBD1 matching over 7 bases. Trimming took 3 bases from V and 2 from J; bases not matched to a gene: 6. The germline V gene has CDR1 SGHRS and CDR2 YFSETQ. There are 15 residues in the CDR3.

The J gene is TRBJ1-3, the V gene TRBV5-1, with D possibly TRBD1 on 6 matching bases. The germline CDR1 and CDR2 sequences are SGHRS and YFSETQ. V shed 0 bases and J shed 6 bases, with 10 bases lying between them. The CDR3 spans 14 residues. For the CDR3, the DNA is TGCGCCAGCAGCTTGGTGGCAGGGGAAAACACCATATATTTT. Protein sequence: CASSLVAGENTIYF.

This clone was observed a single time. The J gene is TRBJ2-7, the V gene TRBV15; 7 bases align to TRBD1. V lost 0 bases, J lost 4 bases, and 12 bases stayed unmatched. The CDR3 has 17 amino acids. CDR1 LNHNV and CDR2 YYDKDF come from the germline V gene (reference sequence). The CDR3 DNA reads TGTGCCACCAGCAGAGATAGGAAAGCAGGGGGACGGTACGAGCAGTACTTC. Translating gives CATSRDRKAGGRYEQYF.